One sample yielded the 20 T cell receptor beta chains listed below, sequenced in a study of blood T cell repertoires in COVID-19. Repertoires were generated with immunoSEQ multiplex PCR, while TCRdb's copy carries only in-frame clones and drops some. Of 95,000 to 150,000 clones listed, approximately 90% are singletons. The specimen sequenced was peripheral blood. These receptors all come from a man aged 40-50 years with acute or convalescent COVID-19.

This chain links TRBV15 with TRBJ2-3, with 11 bases that match TRBD2. V lost 5 bases, J lost 5 bases, and 9 bases stayed unmatched. CDR3 length equals 16 residues. Germline V gene lookup returns CDR1 LNHNV and CDR2 YYDKDF (reference sequence). In nucleotides, the CDR3 is TGTGCCACCAGCGCTCCACTAGCGGGAGTTCTAGATACGCAGTATTTT. Residues: CATSAPLAGVLDTQYF.

The rearrangement uses TRBV5-6 and TRBJ2-7; possibly TRBD1 for D (5 bases). CDR3 size: 16 residues. The germline V gene has CDR1 SGHDT and CDR2 YYEEEE. Trimming took off 0 bases at V and 2 bases at J, with 15 bases between the two ends. CDR3 residues: CASSLEGFPPAYEQYF. The CDR3 coding sequence is TGTGCCAGCAGCTTGGAGGGGTTCCCGCCCGCCTACGAGCAGTACTTC.

The chain couples TRBV5-8 to TRBJ1-2, with 9 bases matching TRBD1. Germline lookup yields CDR1 SGHTS and CDR2 YDEGEE. CDR3 length: 13 amino acids. After removal of 1 base from V and 7 bases from J, the junction contained 2 bases not matched to a gene. CDR3 residues: CASSLRDRVGYTF. The DNA of the CDR3 is TGTGCCAGCAGCTTGAGGGACAGGGTTGGCTACACCTTC.

The rearrangement links TRBV2 to TRBJ2-3; 9 bases agree with TRBD2. This CDR3 is 15 amino acids long. Germline V gene lookup returns CDR1 SNHLY and CDR2 FYNNEI. The V segment lost 9 bases and the J segment 2 bases; nucleotides outside the gene matches: 9. The CDR3 sequence is CASSESGGHTDTQYF. The CDR3 DNA reads TGTGCCAGTTCTGAGAGCGGGGGGCACACAGATACGCAGTATTTT.

This chain links TRBV5-4 with TRBJ2-5, with D perhaps TRBD2 (7 bases). V lost 4 bases and J lost 5, with 21 bases in between. The CDR3 is 16 amino acids. Germline lookup yields CDR1 SGHNT and CDR2 YYREEE (reference sequence). CDR3 nucleotides: TGTGCCAGCAGCCGGAGGAGGGGCGCGGGGGCGGAGACCCAGTACTTC. It codes for CASSRRRGAGAETQYF.

This chain joins TRBV10-2 and TRBJ2-1, with 9 nucleotides matching TRBD1. The CDR3 runs 15 residues. Germline V CDR1 and CDR2: WSHSY, SAAADI. V trimming: 2 bases; J trimming: 9 bases; junction bases outside the gene matches: 8. The CDR3 DNA is TGCGCCAGCAGTGAGCCCAGGGGACAGGGCGGTGAGCAGTTCTTC. Amino acids: CASSEPRGQGGEQFF.

This chain uses TRBV25-1 with TRBJ2-3; no definite D call. Germline V lookup: CDR1 MGHDK, CDR2 SYGVNS. The V gene lost 1 base and the J gene lost 6 bases, with 5 bases spanning the gap. The length of the CDR3 is 12 residues. The CDR3 coding sequence is TGTGCCAGCAGTGAATTATCGGATACGCAGTATTTT. This gives the protein CASSELSDTQYF.

V and J are TRBV7-3 and TRBJ1-1, with 7 bases identical to TRBD1. The CDR3 sequence is 13 residues long. The junction had 2 bases not matched to a gene; V was cut back by 4 bases and J by 3 bases. CDR1 and CDR2 (germline): SGHTA, FQGTGA. The CDR3 region is CASSYTGDTEAFF. The DNA of the CDR3 is TGTGCCAGCAGCTATACAGGGGACACTGAAGCTTTCTTT. Combining the CDR3 with reference TRBV7-3 and TRBJ1-1 gives the whole variable domain GAGVSQTPSNKVTEKGKYVELRCDPISGHTALYWYRQSLGQGPEFLIYFQGTGAADDSGLPNDRFFAVRPEGSVSTLKIQRTERGDSAVYLCASSYTGDTEAFFGQGTRLTVV.

The V gene is TRBV5-5, the J gene TRBJ2-6; 8 nucleotides agree with TRBD1. The CDR3 extends over 17 amino acids. V lost 1 base and J lost 0; bases outside the gene matches: 3. Germline CDR1 reads SGHKS; CDR2 reads YYEKEE (reference sequence). This CDR3 reads CASSLSTGGSGANVLTF. The DNA for the CDR3 is TGTGCCAGCAGCTTGAGTACAGGGGGCTCTGGGGCCAACGTCCTGACTTTC.

The CDR3 coding sequence is TGTGCCAGCAAAAGGGTAGCGGATAGCTCCTACAATGAGCAGTTCTTC. Its protein is CASKRVADSSYNEQFF. This chain uses TRBV27 with TRBJ2-1, with D perhaps TRBD2 (6 bases). CDR3 length: 16 amino acids. V gave up 7 bases and J gave up 0 bases, with 16 bases separating them. Per the germline V gene, CDR1 is MNHEY and CDR2 is SMNVEV (reference sequence).

The gene calls are TRBV12-5 and TRBJ1-2; no clear D. V lost 1 base and J 2 bases, leaving 11 bases between the germline ends. This CDR3 is built from 15 residues. Germline CDR1 LGHNT, CDR2 FRNRAP. The CDR3 bases are TGTGCTAGTGGTTTGGGGTCTAGGTCGAACTATGGCTACACCTTC. It codes for CASGLGSRSNYGYTF.

The chain combines TRBV30 with TRBJ2-3, with 13 nucleotides matching TRBD2. This CDR3 comprises 13 residues. In germline, CDR1 is GTSNPN, CDR2 SVGIG (reference sequence). The CDR3 is CATLAGGQEGQYF. In DNA form, the CDR3 reads TGTGCGACACTAGCGGGAGGGCAGGAGGGGCAGTATTTT.

A single count supports this clone. The genes are TRBV29-1 and TRBJ1-2, with 10 bases identical to TRBD1. This CDR3 comprises 15 residues. The germline V gene encodes CDR1 SQVTM and CDR2 ANQGSEA. With 3 bases clipped from V and 8 bases from J, the junction kept 12 bases outside the gene matches. This CDR3 is CSVDSYGQGVEGYTF. CDR3 nucleotide sequence: TGCAGCGTTGATTCATACGGACAGGGGGTCGAGGGCTACACCTTC.

This clone was counted a single time. V usage is TRBV19 and J usage is TRBJ1-2, with unresolved D. The CDR3 sequence is 14 residues long. CDR1 is LNHDA and CDR2 is SQIVND in the germline V gene (reference sequence). V gave up 7 bases and J gave up 1 base, with 13 bases separating them. CDR3 in amino acids: CASTREGINYGYTF. CDR3 DNA sequence: TGTGCCAGTACTCGAGAGGGAATTAACTATGGCTACACCTTC.

This clone was seen only once. J is TRBJ1-2 and V is TRBV11-2; D is unresolved. The CDR3 has 12 residues. Germline V gene sequence: CDR1 SGHAT, CDR2 FQNNGV. The germline V and J ends were trimmed by 6 bases and 8 bases, with 13 bases remaining between them. The CDR3 DNA sequence: TGTGCCAGCAGGACCTTCCCCGGGGGCTACACCTTC. Its protein is CASRTFPGGYTF.

J is TRBJ1-1 and V is TRBV19; D not certain. Trimming stripped 8 bases from V and 1 base from J, with 11 bases between. The CDR3 extends over 13 amino acids. Germline V gene lookup returns CDR1 LNHDA and CDR2 SQIVND (reference sequence). The CDR3 loop is CASCTRGNTEAFF. The CDR3 region has the DNA TGTGCCAGTTGCACCCGGGGGAACACTGAAGCTTTCTTT.

This clone was seen once. The genes are TRBV5-1 and TRBJ2-2; no firm D call. The germline gives CDR1 SGHRS, CDR2 YFSETQ. This CDR3 is built from 14 residues. V was trimmed by 4 bases and J by 6 bases, leaving 13 bases between them. CDR3 region: CASSLSRSAGELFF. CDR3 bases: TGCGCCAGCAGCCTCAGCCGGAGTGCCGGGGAGCTGTTTTTT.

The rearrangement links TRBV5-6 to TRBJ1-2; D not resolved. Looked up from germline, CDR1 is SGHDT and CDR2 is YYEEEE. Between the trimmed V and J ends, which lost 1 base and 2 bases, there was a span of 6 bases. This CDR3 has 13 amino acids. The CDR3 loop reads CASSLNTNYGYTF. CDR3 coding DNA: TGTGCCAGCAGCTTGAACACAAACTATGGCTACACCTTC. Variable domain in full (rest from reference TRBV5-6 and TRBJ1-2): DAGVTQSPTHLIKTRGQQVTLRCSPKSGHDTVSWYQQALGQGPQFIFQYYEEEERQRGNFPDRFSGHQFPNYSSELNVNALLLGDSALYLCASSLNTNYGYTFGSGTRLTVV.

The genes are TRBV6-5 and TRBJ1-4; 8 bases align to TRBD1. Germline V lookup: CDR1 MNHEY, CDR2 SVGAGI. The V and J ends lost 7 bases and 8 bases, in that order; junction bases with no gene match: 6. The CDR3 contains 13 residues. The CDR3 bases are TGTGCCAGCAACCTGGACAGGGACGAAAAACTGTTTTTT. This translates into CASNLDRDEKLFF.

The rearrangement uses TRBV21-1 and TRBJ2-5; no check of the table's D call, TRBD1, against the DNA was made. TRBV21-1 corresponds to a pseudogene. This CDR3 is built from 14 residues. CDR3 bases: TGTGCCAGCAGCCTCCGGGACAGGGTGGAGACCCAGTACTTC. It encodes CASSLRDRVETQYF.